This T cell receptor (beta chain) comes out of a study of regulatory T cells in long-lasting Graves disease. This clonotype was detected only a few times. Its matching antigen is unknown. Stated time point: newly diagnosed GD, antithyroid drugs for less than 3 months. PBMC RNA was the source of the TCR library. General study points: Persistent disease was associated with favored TRBV28 usage and with favored use of TRBJ1-2 and TRBJ2-5. Whereas around 970 public clonotypes were shared by new patients, persistent patients shared more, at under 3,000.

Trimming took 5 bases from V and 10 from J, leaving 20 bases between them. This CDR3 spans 14 amino acids. Arm-PCR of CDR3 regions and iRepertoire HTBI primers were used to build TCR beta libraries. From the multiplex PCR reads, TCRdb called clonotypes with MiXCR, one entry per CDR3 protein. This sample has around 400,000 distinct CDR3 sequences, with around 16% found just once. This sample was also put to use in a study of T cells in Graves' hyperthyroidism and ophthalmopathy. Turning to that study: Newly diagnosed patients aged 18 to 65 had hyperthyroidism of under 2 months' duration. Most expanded thyroid clonotypes above 0.001 also appeared in blood.

The rearrangement joins TRBV12-3 or TRBV12-4 to TRBJ1-1, with unresolved D. The sequence was obtained from a middle-aged woman with Graves disease. The material was peripheral blood mononuclear cells (PBMCs), obtained at new diagnosis, from a patient treated with antithyroid drugs. The CDR3 nucleotides are TGTGCCAGCAGTCAACTCGAGGGAACAAGAGTAGCTTTCTTT. Amino acid sequence: CASSQLEGTRVAFF.